This TCR beta chain was captured by sequencing in a study of T cell repertoires in cytomegalovirus infection. Overall study: It was the public TCR beta signatures that indicated both CMV infection and matching HLA type. General study points: Dominating the ex vivo response were HLA-C-restricted CMV-specific TCR beta clonotypes.

About this clonotype: What it binds is not known.

TCRdb re-analysed the reads in MiXCR, keeping a single row per CDR3 protein. Of about 51,000 distinct CDR3 sequences in the sample, around a fifth were seen once. The sequence was obtained from a human donor in good health (CMV status not recorded). Some clones in this sample may be carry-over from other donors' samples. Sequenced material: CD8+ T cells from cultured PBMCs, taken from culture after CMV antigen stimulation.

In DNA, the CDR3 is TGTGCCAGCAGGTCTAGCGGGAGCTACTACGAGCAGTACTTC. This gives the protein CASRSSGSYYEQYF. This chain connects TRBV6-5 to TRBJ2-7; TRBD2 matches at 10 bases. This CDR3 comprises 14 residues. Germline V gene lookup returns CDR1 MNHEY and CDR2 SVGAGI. Trimming at V came to 6 bases and at J to 3 bases, leaving 5 bases not matched to a gene.